These 29 T cell receptor beta chains share one sample of origin, sequenced in a study of human T cells and chemical hapten exposure. Using its own MiXCR run on the RACE reads, TCRdb lists one record per CDR3 protein. Of about 98,000 distinct CDR3 sequences in the sample, 10% to 12% are singletons; the top ten hold approximately 3.4%. The time point is: pre-sensitization, week 0. The treatment denotes: therapeutic diphenylcyclopropenone sensitization with weekly scalp DPC. Sequencing was performed on whole blood, taken in connection with sensitization to the hapten diphenylcyclopropenone (DPC). Every receptor here comes from a woman aged 55 to 70 with alopecia areata. Some clones in this sample may be carry-over from other donors' samples.

This clonotype was counted at least ten times. The chain employs TRBV4-1 and TRBJ2-1; 7 bases are shared with TRBD2. This CDR3 has 18 amino acids. V lost 2 bases, J lost 3 bases, and 13 bases stayed unmatched. From germline, CDR1 is MGHRA and CDR2 YSYEKL. The CDR3: CASSQLRSERGRYNEQFF. The CDR3 nucleotides read TGCGCCAGCAGCCAACTAAGATCGGAGCGGGGCCGCTACAATGAGCAGTTCTTC.

V usage is TRBV18 and J usage is TRBJ1-5, with 7 bases matching TRBD1. With 5 bases clipped from V and 2 bases from J, the junction kept 3 bases outside the gene matches. Germline V lookup: CDR1 KGHSH, CDR2 LQKENI. The CDR3 is 14 residues long. Written as DNA, the CDR3 is TGTGCCAGCTCAGAGGGGACAGGCAATCAGCCCCAGCATTTT. This sequence encodes CASSEGTGNQPQHF.

In its sample, this clonotype was seen many times. This chain links TRBV4-1 with TRBJ2-2, with TRBD1 identical over 7 bases. From germline, CDR1 is MGHRA and CDR2 YSYEKL. V lost 1 base to trimming and J lost 5 bases; unmatched junction nucleotides: 10. The CDR3 is 17 residues long. The CDR3 bases are TGCGCCAGCAGCCAAGCCTTCGGGACAGTTGCGACCGGGGAGCTGTTTTTT. As protein: CASSQAFGTVATGELFF.

The chain links TRBV5-1 to TRBJ1-1, with D unresolved. CDR3 length: 11 residues. V was shortened by 2 bases and J by 4 bases, with 3 bases between the two germline ends. Germline CDR1 and CDR2: SGHRS and YFSETQ. The CDR3 protein is CASSFGTEAFF. The CDR3 DNA reads as TGCGCCAGCAGCTTCGGCACTGAAGCTTTCTTT.

The chain couples TRBV28 to TRBJ2-1; 7 nucleotides match TRBD2. Germline lookup yields CDR1 MDHEN and CDR2 SYDVKM. The trim removed 5 bases at V and 2 bases at J, leaving 6 bases unmatched. CDR3 length equals 15 residues. CDR3: CASSMGGGTYNEQFF. The CDR3 region has the DNA TGTGCCAGCAGTATGGGCGGGGGAACCTACAATGAGCAGTTCTTC.

The chain employs TRBV12-3 or TRBV12-4 and TRBJ2-1, with 7 bases matching TRBD1. CDR3 length equals 15 residues. V trimming: 6 bases; J trimming: 3 bases; junction bases outside the gene matches: 8. CDR3 DNA sequence: TGTGCCAGCAGCCGTGACAGGGCTGACTACAATGAGCAGTTCTTC. This codes for CASSRDRADYNEQFF.

This chain connects TRBV7-2 to TRBJ2-3; 9 nucleotides align to TRBD2. With 1 base clipped from V and 2 bases from J, the junction kept 16 bases outside the gene matches. The CDR3 totals 20 residues. Germline V gives CDR1 SGHTA, CDR2 FQGNSA. CDR3 sequence: CASSLDFSLAGTTDTDTQYF. The CDR3 region has the DNA TGTGCCAGCAGCTTAGATTTTTCCCTAGCGGGGACGACAGACACAGATACGCAGTATTTT.

There are many counts of this clonotype. The DNA for the CDR3 is TGTGCCAGCAGCTTAGTAGCGAACACTGAAGCTTTCTTT. It encodes CASSLVANTEAFF. The V gene is TRBV11-2, the J gene TRBJ1-1; the D is unclear. The CDR3 length is 13 residues. Germline assignment: CDR1 SGHAT and CDR2 FQNNGV. V was trimmed by 1 base and J by 1 base, leaving 4 bases between them. Looking up the rest from reference TRBV11-2 and TRBJ1-1 gives the full variable domain: EAGVAQSPRYKIIEKRQSVAFWCNPISGHATLYWYQQILGQGPKLLIQFQNNGVVDDSQLPKDRFSAERLKGVDSTLKIQPAKLEDSAVYLCASSLVANTEAFFGQGTRLTVV.

The gene calls are TRBV9 and TRBJ1-2; no clear D gene. Germline CDR1 reads SGDLS; CDR2 reads YYNGEE. V was pared by 0 bases and J by 8 bases, with 17 bases between. The CDR3 contains 15 residues. CDR3 DNA sequence: TGTGCCAGCAGCGTAGATATTGGAATTGAGGACGGCTACACCTTC. Translating it yields CASSVDIGIEDGYTF.

The chain couples TRBV7-3 to TRBJ1-1; D is uncertain. Trimming removed 6 bases at V and 3 bases at J, with 11 bases between. This CDR3 region has 13 residues. The germline gives CDR1 SGHTA, CDR2 FQGTGA. The CDR3 sequence: CASRSRRDTEAFF. CDR3 in DNA: TGTGCCAGCAGGTCAAGGAGGGACACTGAAGCTTTCTTT.

This clonotype was recorded at least ten times. The V and J genes are TRBV7-9 and TRBJ2-7; D not resolved. V was clipped by 5 bases and J by 5 bases, with 16 bases between them. This CDR3 comprises 14 residues. Germline lookup yields CDR1 SEHNR and CDR2 FQNEAQ (reference sequence). The CDR3 loop is CASSRSLGSHEQYF. CDR3 nucleotide sequence: TGTGCCAGCAGCCGCAGTCTCGGGTCTCACGAGCAGTACTTC.

This clonotype appeared many times. The V and J genes are TRBV7-9 and TRBJ2-7, with unresolved D. V shed 5 bases and J shed 4 bases, with 12 bases lying between them. This CDR3 comprises 13 residues. CDR1 is SEHNR and CDR2 is FQNEAQ in the germline V gene (reference sequence). CDR3: CASSARLLYEQYF. The CDR3 region has the DNA TGTGCCAGCAGCGCCCGACTCCTTTACGAGCAGTACTTC.

For this clonotype: The CDR3 ends on some other residue instead of the conserved phenylalanine or tryptophan, so this is likely a read error. The V and J genes are TRBV3-1 and TRBJ1-3; a possible D gene is TRBD1 (5 bases). Germline CDR1 LGHDT, CDR2 YNNKEL (reference sequence). The CDR3 is 14 amino acids. Trimming removed 2 bases from V and 4 bases from J, with 9 bases in between. This chain's CDR3 is CASSQTGGGNTIYL. The CDR3, as DNA: TGTGCCAGCAGCCAAACAGGCGGCGGAAACACCATATATTTA.

In its sample, this clonotype was seen a few times. The chain combines TRBV6-5 with TRBJ2-3; D gene ambiguous. V shed 0 bases and J shed 3 bases, with 7 bases lying between them. This CDR3 is built from 14 residues. From germline, CDR1 is MNHEY and CDR2 SVGAGI. This CDR3 reads CASSYSAGTDTQYF. The CDR3 DNA is TGTGCCAGCAGTTACTCGGCTGGGACAGATACGCAGTATTTT.

V usage is TRBV7-2 and J usage is TRBJ2-7, with 7 bases aligning to TRBD2. The CDR3 length is 18 residues. The V gene's germline CDR1 is SGHTA and CDR2 FQGNSA. Trimming at V came to 5 bases and at J to 4 bases, leaving 20 bases not matched to a gene. CDR3 residues: CASSPKGLAAHVAYEQYF. In DNA, the CDR3 is TGTGCCAGCAGCCCTAAAGGTCTAGCGGCTCATGTCGCGTACGAGCAGTACTTC.

The sample holds a few counts of this clonotype. The rearrangement links TRBV10-3 to TRBJ2-7; 9 positions agree with TRBD1. The junction had 10 bases not matched to a gene; V was cut back by 7 bases and J by 6 bases. The germline gives CDR1 ENHRY, CDR2 SYGVKD. The CDR3 is 14 amino acids. The CDR3 nucleotides are TGTGCCATCACCCCTGGACAGGGGTCGGGCGAGCAGTACTTC. Encoded protein: CAITPGQGSGEQYF.

This clonotype was seen ten or more times. The rearrangement joins TRBV10-1 to TRBJ1-1; D gene unclear. The V gene's germline CDR1 is WNHNN and CDR2 SYGVQD (reference sequence). V lost 5 bases, J lost 4 bases, and 11 bases lay in between. The CDR3 runs 13 residues. CDR3 sequence reads: CASSRGTGTEAFF. The CDR3 DNA reads as TGCGCCAGCAGTCGGGGAACGGGCACTGAAGCTTTCTTT.

This clonotype was seen more than once but under ten times. This chain connects TRBV18 to TRBJ2-7, with 7 bases that match TRBD1. Trimming cost V 5 bases and J 5 bases; bases outside gene matches: 6. CDR1 is KGHSH and CDR2 is LQKENI in the germline V gene. The CDR3 length is 13 residues. The CDR3 region has the DNA TGTGCCAGCTCAGCCTCGACAGGGAACGAGCAGTACTTC. This gives the protein CASSASTGNEQYF.

There are many counts of this clonotype. The chain carries TRBV12-5 and TRBJ2-1, with 7 bases aligning to TRBD1. This CDR3 is built from 15 residues. J gave up 4 bases and V 1 base, and 4 bases lay outside the gene matches. Looked up from germline, CDR1 is LGHNT and CDR2 is FRNRAP. CDR3 sequence reads: CASGLGQGPYNEQFF. The CDR3, as DNA: TGTGCTAGTGGTTTGGGACAGGGACCTTACAATGAGCAGTTCTTC.

This clonotype was seen at least ten times. The genes are TRBV5-1 and TRBJ2-7; D remains ambiguous. Trimming pared 7 bases from V and 4 bases from J, leaving 9 bases between. The germline V gene has CDR1 SGHRS and CDR2 YFSETQ. There are 11 residues in the CDR3. CDR3 sequence (DNA): TGCGCCAGCGGAGAGGAGTACGAGCAGTACTTC. This translates into CASGEEYEQYF.

This chain connects TRBV11-2 to TRBJ2-4; D remains ambiguous. V gave up 5 bases and J gave up 8 bases, with 10 bases separating them. Germline CDR1 and CDR2: SGHAT and FQNNGV. The CDR3 sequence is 12 residues long. The CDR3 is CASSVGGDIQYF. The CDR3 DNA reads TGTGCCAGCAGCGTCGGTGGAGACATTCAGTACTTC.

This chain joins TRBV5-1 and TRBJ1-6; TRBD1 aligns across 7 bases. This CDR3 is 18 amino acids long. CDR1 is SGHRS, CDR2 YFSETQ, per germline. Losses at the gene ends were 4 bases for V and 3 bases for J; bases not matched to a gene: 13. The CDR3 region has the DNA TGCGCCAGCAGCATCGGACAGGAAGTGCGATTCTATAATTCACCCCTCCACTTT. Protein product: CASSIGQEVRFYNSPLHF.

V usage is TRBV12-3 or TRBV12-4 and J usage is TRBJ2-1, with D unresolved. The CDR3 totals 14 residues. Trimming removed 0 bases at V and 6 bases at J, with 9 bases between. CDR3 in amino acids: CASSLAISVNEQFF. The CDR3 bases are TGTGCCAGCAGTTTAGCCATTTCTGTCAATGAGCAGTTCTTC.

There are many counts of this clonotype. The chain combines TRBV5-1 with TRBJ1-1; tentative D call: TRBD1 (5 bases). Trimming shortened V by 0 bases and J by 1 base, and 10 bases separated the two germline ends. Germline lookup yields CDR1 SGHRS and CDR2 YFSETQ. The CDR3 runs to 15 residues. The CDR3 nucleotides read TGCGCCAGCAGCTTGGGACAGTTGACGAACACTGAAGCTTTCTTT. It yields the protein CASSLGQLTNTEAFF.

This clonotype was counted ten times or more. The chain employs TRBV11-2 and TRBJ1-1; D might be TRBD1 (5 bases). Germline CDR1 and CDR2: SGHAT and FQNNGV. The CDR3 loop spans 12 amino acids. The V end lost 6 bases, the J end lost 3 bases, and 8 bases lay between the germline ends. The CDR3: CASRQGYTEAFF. The DNA of the CDR3 is TGTGCCAGCAGGCAGGGTTACACTGAAGCTTTCTTT. Drawing the rest from reference TRBV11-2 and TRBJ1-1, the complete variable domain is EAGVAQSPRYKIIEKRQSVAFWCNPISGHATLYWYQQILGQGPKLLIQFQNNGVVDDSQLPKDRFSAERLKGVDSTLKIQPAKLEDSAVYLCASRQGYTEAFFGQGTRLTVV.

The chain carries TRBV18 and TRBJ1-1; D not resolved. The CDR3 totals 16 residues. With 0 bases removed from V and 4 bases from J, the gap between germline ends came to 15 bases. Germline CDR1 is KGHSH and CDR2 is LQKENI. CDR3 in amino acids: CASSPPDSQVTTEAFF. Here the CDR3 DNA reads TGTGCCAGCTCACCACCGGATAGTCAGGTCACCACTGAAGCTTTCTTT.

This clonotype was counted ten times or more. The chain uses TRBV18 and TRBJ1-2; 8 positions agree with TRBD1. Germline V CDR1 and CDR2: KGHSH, LQKENI. This CDR3 is built from 15 residues. With 4 bases clipped from V and 4 bases from J, the junction kept 8 bases outside the gene matches. The DNA for the CDR3 is TGTGCCAGCTCACTGACGGGACAGGCCGCCTATGGCTACACCTTC. This sequence encodes CASSLTGQAAYGYTF.

This clonotype was detected a few times. The CDR3 bases are TGTGCCAGCAGCCAAGATCCCACTAGCGGGGGAGGGACAGATACGCAGTATTTT. Residues: CASSQDPTSGGGTDTQYF. The gene calls are TRBV4-2 and TRBJ2-3, with 11 nucleotides matching TRBD2. The length of the CDR3 is 18 residues. Germline CDR1 is LGHNA and CDR2 is YNFKEQ. Trimming removed 0 bases from V and 3 bases from J; junction bases left unmatched: 8.

The chain employs TRBV29-1 and TRBJ2-5; D is uncertain. The CDR3 consists of 13 residues. Germline V CDR1 and CDR2: SQVTM, ANQGSEA. Trimming removed 1 base from V and 5 bases from J, with 11 bases in between. CDR3: CSVEVGYKETQYF. The CDR3 DNA sequence: TGCAGCGTTGAAGTAGGGTACAAGGAGACCCAGTACTTC.